This is a list of T cell receptor beta chains from one sample in a study of T cell responses to AZD1222 COVID-19 vaccine. Assay: immunoSEQ multiplex PCR; the TCRdb copy retains only in-frame clones and omits some. Of under 150,000 clones in the sample, 85% to 90% were seen once. The sequenced sample was peripheral blood, obtained on day 0 of AZD1222 vaccination. These receptors came from an adult in good health. Each CDR3 is given with its conserved first and last residue. The D gene is left open where the match is weak. Rows give clone size only sometimes, using once, few, many, or a class for an expanded clone.

TRBV12-3/TRBV12-4	.	TRBD1	TRBJ1-5	TGTGCCAGCAGTATGACAGGGGGACAGCCCCAGCATTTT	CASSMTGGQPQHF
TRBV11-2	once	.	TRBJ1-5	TGTGCCAGCAGCCAGACCTCTGGGATCAATCAGCCCCAGCATTTT	CASSQTSGINQPQHF
TRBV4-1	few	.	TRBJ2-2	TGCGCCAGCAGCCAAGAGGGAAGGGGCGGCGGGGAGCTGTTTTTT	CASSQEGRGGGELFF
TRBV5-3	once	.	TRBJ2-1	TGTGCCAGAAGCTTGCATCGGCCCCCTTGGAATGAGCAGTTCTTC	CARSLHRPPWNEQFF
TRBV5-1	.	.	TRBJ1-6	TGCGCCAGCAGCTTGGATGGGACTGGCGGGTCACCCCTCCACTTT	CASSLDGTGGSPLHF
TRBV29-1	.	TRBD1	TRBJ1-1	TGCAGCGTTCGCCAGGGGGCGCGTACTGAAGCTTTCTTT	CSVRQGARTEAFF
TRBV29-1	.	.	TRBJ1-1	TGCAGCGTTGAAAGCGGGTTTACTGAAGCTTTCTTT	CSVESGFTEAFF
TRBV7-9	.	.	TRBJ2-7	TGTGCCAGCTACAGGGATAACTACGAGCAGTACTTC	CASYRDNYEQYF
TRBV27	.	TRBD1	TRBJ1-5	TGTGCCAGCAGACCAGGGGGAAGCAATCAGCCCCAGCATTTT	CASRPGGSNQPQHF
TRBV6-4	.	.	TRBJ1-1	TGTGCCAGCAGTAGGGCAACAGGTACTGAAGCTTTCTTT	CASSRATGTEAFF
TRBV7-2	.	TRBD1	TRBJ2-5	TGTGCCAGCACCCGTGACAGGGCCGGGGAGACCCAGTACTTC	CASTRDRAGETQYF
TRBV6-2/TRBV6-3	.	TRBD2	TRBJ2-7	TGTGCCAGCAGTTACGGGGGACTAGCGGGAGCCGAGCAGTACTTC	CASSYGGLAGAEQYF
TRBV7-6	.	TRBD2	TRBJ2-1	TGTGCCAGCAGCTTAGGGACTAGCGGAGAGCAGTTCTTC	CASSLGTSGEQFF
TRBV5-5	.	TRBD1	TRBJ1-2	TGTGCCAGCAGTTGGACAGGGGGCGATGGCTACACCTTC	CASSWTGGDGYTF
TRBV6-6	once	.	TRBJ1-3	TGTGCCAGCAGCCCCGGAGGGGGGGGAAACACCATATATTTT	CASSPGGGGNTIYF
TRBV6-1	.	.	TRBJ2-1	TGTGCCAGCAGTGAGGGGGCCCCAGAGCAGTTCTTC	CASSEGAPEQFF
TRBV28	.	.	TRBJ1-6	TGTGCCAGCCATCTGGGGAGTTCACCCCTCCACTTT	CASHLGSSPLHF
TRBV3-1/TRBV3-2	.	TRBD1	TRBJ1-2	TGTGCCAGCAGCCAAGATAGGGGACAGGGCGCAGGGAACTATGGCTACACCTTC	CASSQDRGQGAGNYGYTF
TRBV30	once	TRBD2	TRBJ2-5	TGTGCCTGGAGTGTACCGGGGGGGGAGACCCAGTACTTC	CAWSVPGGETQYF
TRBV6-5	.	.	TRBJ2-7	TGTGCCAGCAGTTACTCGTCCCGTCCGGAGCAGTACTTC	CASSYSSRPEQYF
TRBV7-2	.	.	TRBJ2-3	TGTGCCAGCAGCTCCGATAGCGGCAGCACAGATACGCAGTATTTT	CASSSDSGSTDTQYF
TRBV6-5	.	.	TRBJ1-1	TGTGCCAGCAGTTACTCTCTGAACACTGAAGCTTTCTTT	CASSYSLNTEAFF
TRBV4-3	few	TRBD1	TRBJ1-2	TGCGCCAGCAGCCAAGACGGGACAGGTCGCTATGGCTACACCTTC	CASSQDGTGRYGYTF
TRBV5-1	.	.	TRBJ2-7	TGCGCCAGCAGCTTAAGGGGCGCCTTTGAAGAGCAGTACTTC	CASSLRGAFEEQYF
TRBV25-1	once	TRBD1	TRBJ2-7	TGTGCCAGCAGTGAATGGGGACAGGGGGGTCGCGAGCAGTACTTC	CASSEWGQGGREQYF
TRBV24-1	.	TRBD1	TRBJ1-5	TGTGCCACCATCCCGGGACAGGGCTTTAATAGCAATCAGCCCCAGCATTTT	CATIPGQGFNSNQPQHF
TRBV6-1	once	.	TRBJ1-5	TGTGCCAGCAGTGAAGGACCTGATCAGCCCCAGCATTTT	CASSEGPDQPQHF
TRBV3-1/TRBV3-2	.	.	TRBJ2-5	TGTGCCAGCAGCCAACGAAAAGGAGAGACCCAGTACTTC	CASSQRKGETQYF